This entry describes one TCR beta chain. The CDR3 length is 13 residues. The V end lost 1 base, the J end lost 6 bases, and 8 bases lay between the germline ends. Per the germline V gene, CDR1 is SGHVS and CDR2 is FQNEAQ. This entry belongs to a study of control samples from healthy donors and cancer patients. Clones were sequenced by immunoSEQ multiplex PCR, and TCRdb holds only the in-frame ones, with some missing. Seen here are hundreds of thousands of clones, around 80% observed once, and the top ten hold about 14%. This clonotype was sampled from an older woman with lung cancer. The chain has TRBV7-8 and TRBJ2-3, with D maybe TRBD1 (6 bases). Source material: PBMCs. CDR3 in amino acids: CASSLDREDTQYF. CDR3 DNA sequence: TGTGCCAGCAGCTTAGACAGGGAGGATACGCAGTATTTT.